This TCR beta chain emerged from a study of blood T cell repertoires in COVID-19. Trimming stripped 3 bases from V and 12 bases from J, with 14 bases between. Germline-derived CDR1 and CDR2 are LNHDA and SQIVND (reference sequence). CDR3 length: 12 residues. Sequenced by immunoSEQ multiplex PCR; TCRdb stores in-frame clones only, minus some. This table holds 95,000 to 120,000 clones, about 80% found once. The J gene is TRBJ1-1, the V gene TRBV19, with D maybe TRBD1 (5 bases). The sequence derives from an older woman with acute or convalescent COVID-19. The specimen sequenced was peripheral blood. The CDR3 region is CASSILQGITFF. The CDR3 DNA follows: TGTGCCAGTAGTATCCTTCAGGGTATAACTTTCTTT.